This TCR beta chain stems from a study of blood T cell repertoires in COVID-19. For the study at large: Nucleic acid was either cDNA or gDNA, and it came from T cells, B-cell-depleted T cells, or PBMCs.

The germline CDR1 and CDR2 sequences are SGHNT and YENEEA. This CDR3 is 16 amino acids long. The V and J ends lost 5 bases and 16 bases, in that order; junction bases with no gene match: 18. This clone was seen once. As processed by the authors: Using reference gene primer amplification, nucleated cell counts were estimated. Produced via immunoSEQ multiplex PCR; TCRdb's table is partial and in-frame only. That table gives V, J and clone size, and the DNA gave D and trimming. There are about 190,000 clones in the sample; around four fifths occur only once, and approximately 15% lies in the top ten. The chain couples TRBV11-3 to TRBJ1-6, with 9 bases matching TRBD1. The sequencing sample was made of peripheral blood. This TCR was recovered from a man aged 25 to 45 with active or convalescent COVID-19. The CDR3 region is CASSPGTGKGLGILHF. CDR3 nucleotides: TGTGCCAGCAGCCCCGGGACAGGGAAGGGACTAGGGATACTCCACTTT.